The rows below give T cell receptor beta chains drawn from one sample of a study. TCRdb called the RT-PCR reads again in MiXCR, with one record for every CDR3 protein. The sample lists about 700,000 distinct CDR3 sequences; 14% were seen once. The material sequenced was memory CD4+ T cells from blood. The receptors were sampled from a female donor in good health, serving as a healthy control. CDR3s include the opening cysteine and the closing phenylalanine or tryptophan. The D gene is left open where the match is weak. Rows may omit the clone size; those that give it use once, few, many or a size class.

clone_size,d_call,j_call,v_call,cdr3_nt,cdr3_aa
few,-,TRBJ1-2,TRBV24-1,TGTGCCACCAGTGAACCCGGGGTTAACTATGGCTACACCTTC,CATSEPGVNYGYTF
-,-,TRBJ2-5,TRBV7-9,TGTGCCAGCAGCTCGCGGACGGCAAGAGCCCAGTACTTC,CASSSRTARAQYF
-,-,TRBJ1-1,TRBV6-5,TGTGCCAGTAAACCTCGGGGCTTCACTGAAGCTTTCTTT,CASKPRGFTEAFF
-,-,TRBJ2-1,TRBV12-5,TGTGCTAGTGGTTTGTACAGCTACAATGAGCAGTTCTTC,CASGLYSYNEQFF
-,TRBD1,TRBJ2-5,TRBV20-1,TGCAGTGCTCCCGATCCCAGGGGGTTGGAGACCCAGTACTTC,CSAPDPRGLETQYF
many,-,TRBJ1-2,TRBV6-5,TGTGCCAGCAGTTACTCGTGGGCAAACTATGGCTACACCTTC,CASSYSWANYGYTF
-,-,TRBJ2-5,TRBV30,TGTGCCTGGAGTGCCAACGGCCAAGAGACCCAGTACTTC,CAWSANGQETQYF
-,-,TRBJ2-7,TRBV27,TGTGCCAGCAGAATAAACATGGTATCGGGGAGCGAGCAGTACTTC,CASRINMVSGSEQYF
-,-,TRBJ2-7,TRBV6-6,TGTGCCAGCAGCCCGGCGGGCGCCCGGCCCTCCCCCTACGAGCAGTACTTC,CASSPAGARPSPYEQYF
many,-,TRBJ1-3,TRBV7-2,TGTGCCAGCAGCTTGGACAGCGTAGGAAACACCATATATTTT,CASSLDSVGNTIYF
many,TRBD2,TRBJ2-1,TRBV5-1,TGCGCCAGCAGTACCAAGCGGGGCTACAATGAGCAGTTCTTC,CASSTKRGYNEQFF
many,TRBD1,TRBJ1-2,TRBV5-1,TGCGCCAGCAGCTTGGCCCGACAGGGGTCGAATCGGGATGGCTACACCTTC,CASSLARQGSNRDGYTF
-,TRBD1,TRBJ2-7,TRBV3-1,TGTGCCAGCAGCCATTCGGACAGGGGCGAGCAGTACTTC,CASSHSDRGEQYF
many,TRBD1,TRBJ1-2,TRBV7-6,TGTGCCAGCAGCTTCGGACAGGGCGGAAACTATGGCTACACCTTC,CASSFGQGGNYGYTF
many,-,TRBJ2-3,TRBV7-2,TGTGCCAGCAGCCTACGACGGAGCACAGATACGCAGTATTTT,CASSLRRSTDTQYF
many,-,TRBJ1-1,TRBV5-1,TGCGCCAGCAGTTCAGGGTATAACACTGAAGCTTTCTTT,CASSSGYNTEAFF
-,TRBD1,TRBJ1-2,TRBV5-1,TGCGCCAGCAGCTCTGACGACAGGGGTTCGTATGGCTACACCTTC,CASSSDDRGSYGYTF
few,TRBD1,TRBJ1-1,TRBV5-5,TGTGCCAGCAGCTTGGTCCCAGGGGGCCGTAGGGTGGACACTGAAGCTTTCTTT,CASSLVPGGRRVDTEAFF
few,TRBD1,TRBJ2-6,TRBV4-2,TGTGCCAGCAGCCCTGGACAGGGTACCTGGTCTGGGGCCAACGTCCTGACTTTC,CASSPGQGTWSGANVLTF
-,TRBD1,TRBJ1-6,TRBV20-1,TGCAGTGCTAGGAGGGACAGCTTTTATAATTCACCCCTCCACTTT,CSARRDSFYNSPLHF
few,TRBD2,TRBJ2-1,TRBV7-2,TGTGCCAGCAGCTTAGTTGCAGCGGGAGGGGGCAATGAGCAGTTCTTC,CASSLVAAGGGNEQFF
many,TRBD2,TRBJ2-2,TRBV4-2,TGTGCCAGCAGCCGACTAGCGGGAGGTCCCACCGGGGAGCTGTTTTTT,CASSRLAGGPTGELFF
-,TRBD1,TRBJ2-2,TRBV7-9,TGTGCCAGCAGCCCAGACAGGGACACCGGGGAGCTGTTTTTT,CASSPDRDTGELFF
few,TRBD1,TRBJ2-1,TRBV7-2,TGTGCCAGCAGCCTTGTGGGGACAGGGGCCCATGAGCAGTTCTTC,CASSLVGTGAHEQFF
many,-,TRBJ2-3,TRBV30,TGTGCCTGGAGTGTGGGGTCGGATACGCAGTATTTT,CAWSVGSDTQYF
-,-,TRBJ2-1,TRBV24-1,TGTGCCACCAGTGATCAGAATCTATATGAGCAGTTCTTC,CATSDQNLYEQFF
few,-,TRBJ1-1,TRBV28,TGTGCCAGCAGTTTATATTCTCTTAGCACTGAAGCTTTCTTT,CASSLYSLSTEAFF
-,-,TRBJ1-2,TRBV20-1,TGCAGTGCTAATCACGGTAGTGGGTATGGCTACACCTTC,CSANHGSGYGYTF
-,TRBD1,TRBJ1-1,TRBV5-1,TGCGCCAGCAGCAGGACAGGAGTAAGCACTGAAGCTTTCTTT,CASSRTGVSTEAFF
-,-,TRBJ2-7,TRBV20-1,TGCAGTGCTAGGAGCGAGTACCACGAGCAGTACTTC,CSARSEYHEQYF
many,-,TRBJ2-3,TRBV20-1,TGCAGTGCTAGAGATGATAGCGGCACAGATACGCAGTATTTT,CSARDDSGTDTQYF
-,-,TRBJ2-3,TRBV28,TGTGCCAGCATCAGTTTAAGTGGCAGGGTCGACAGCACAGATACGCAGTATTTT,CASISLSGRVDSTDTQYF
many,-,TRBJ2-1,TRBV12-3/TRBV12-4,TGTGCCAGCAGCTTCCGGGACACCGGTTACAATGAGCAGTTCTTC,CASSFRDTGYNEQFF
-,-,TRBJ1-4,TRBV6-1,TGTGCCAGCAGTGAATCTAAGTTTGGACGGGCTGAAAAACTGTTTTTT,CASSESKFGRAEKLFF
few,-,TRBJ2-1,TRBV5-1,TGCGCCAGCGTTTCAAATGCGGGGAGCTCCTACAATGAGCAGTTCTTC,CASVSNAGSSYNEQFF
-,TRBD2,TRBJ2-2,TRBV30,TGTGCCTGGAGGTGGACTAGGAACACCGGAAAGCTGTTTTTT,CAWRWTRNTGKLFF
many,-,TRBJ1-4,TRBV5-6,TGTGCCAGCAGCTTGACAGGAACTAATGAAAAACTGTTTTTT,CASSLTGTNEKLFF
-,-,TRBJ2-7,TRBV11-2,TGTGCCAGCAGCTTAGACCAGGTCCCCAGCTACGAGCAGTACTTC,CASSLDQVPSYEQYF
few,-,TRBJ2-7,TRBV25-1,TGTGCCAGCAGTGCATTAGGGGTCGGGACCTCGCGTTACGAGCAGTACTTC,CASSALGVGTSRYEQYF
-,-,TRBJ2-3,TRBV9,TGTGCCAGCAGCGTAGTGGAGGATACGCAGTATTTT,CASSVVEDTQYF
few,-,TRBJ2-1,TRBV11-2,TGTGCCAGCAGCTTAGATACTAGAAATGAGCAGTTCTTC,CASSLDTRNEQFF
-,-,TRBJ2-5,TRBV5-6,TGTGCCAGCAGCGGCCGGACAGCGAGGAAGTGGGAGACCCAGTACTTC,CASSGRTARKWETQYF
many,-,TRBJ1-5,TRBV29-1,TGCAGCGTTGGAGAGCTAAGGGGGGGGCCCCAGCATTTT,CSVGELRGGPQHF